Here is one T cell receptor (beta chain) with its context. This table comes from immunoSEQ multiplex PCR, and its TCRdb copy is limited to in-frame clones, with some not included. Here the sample spans 300,000 to 350,000 clones, approximately 90% being singletons. This specimen comes from a study of blood T cell repertoires in COVID-19. The CDR3 is made up of 15 amino acids. The germline CDR1 and CDR2 sequences are SGHVS and FQNEAQ. V dropped 4 bases and J dropped 9 bases, with 19 bases sitting between them. This chain joins TRBV7-8 and TRBJ2-1, with D possibly TRBD2 on 7 matching bases. The receptor was isolated from a woman aged 18-30 years who had recovered from COVID-19. Material: peripheral blood. The CDR3 protein is CASSSDGEGVREQFF. As DNA, the CDR3 is TGTGCCAGCAGCTCCGATGGGGAGGGGGTTCGTGAGCAGTTCTTC.